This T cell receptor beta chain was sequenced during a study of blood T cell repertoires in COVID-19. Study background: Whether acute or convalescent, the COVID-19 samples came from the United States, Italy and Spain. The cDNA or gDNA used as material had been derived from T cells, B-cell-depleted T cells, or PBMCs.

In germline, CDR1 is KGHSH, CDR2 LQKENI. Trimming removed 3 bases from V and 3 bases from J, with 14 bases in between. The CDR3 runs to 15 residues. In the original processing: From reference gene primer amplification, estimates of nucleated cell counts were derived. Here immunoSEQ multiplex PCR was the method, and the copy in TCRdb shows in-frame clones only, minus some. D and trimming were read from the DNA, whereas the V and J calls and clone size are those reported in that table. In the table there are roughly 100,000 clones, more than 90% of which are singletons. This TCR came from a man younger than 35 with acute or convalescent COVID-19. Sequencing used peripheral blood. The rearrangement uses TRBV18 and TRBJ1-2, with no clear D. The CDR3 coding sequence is TGTGCCAGCTCACCCACCTCAGGATTTTACTATGGCTACACCTTC. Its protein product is CASSPTSGFYYGYTF.